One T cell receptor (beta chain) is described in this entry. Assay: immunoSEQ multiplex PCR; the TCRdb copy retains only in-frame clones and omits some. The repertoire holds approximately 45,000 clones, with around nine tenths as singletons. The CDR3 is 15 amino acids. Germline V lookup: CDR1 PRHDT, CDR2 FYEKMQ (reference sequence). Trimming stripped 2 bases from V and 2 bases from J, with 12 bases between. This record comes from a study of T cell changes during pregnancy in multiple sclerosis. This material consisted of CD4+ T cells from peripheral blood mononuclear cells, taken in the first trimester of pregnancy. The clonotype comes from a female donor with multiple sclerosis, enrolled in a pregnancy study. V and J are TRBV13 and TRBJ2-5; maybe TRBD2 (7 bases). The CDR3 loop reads CASSLLRGGQETQYF. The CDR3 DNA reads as TGTGCCAGCAGCTTACTGAGGGGGGGGCAAGAGACCCAGTACTTC.